This is a list of T cell receptor beta chains from one sample in a study of identical twins. In TCRdb, the 5' RACE reads were re-called with MiXCR into one record per CDR3 protein. Counted here are fewer than 550,000 distinct CDR3 sequences, roughly 15% occurring once; the ten biggest clones make up nearly 0.45%. The sample was also reused in another study, on yellow fever vaccine responses in identical twins.

The sequenced sample was CD4+ T cells sorted from blood. The receptors originated from a woman between 18 and 30 years old in good health. CDR3s include the opening cysteine and the closing phenylalanine or tryptophan. D genes are given only for firm matches. Clone size is stated in some rows and not others, as once, few, many or a class when expanded.

j_call v_call d_call cdr3_length clone_size cdr3_aa cdr3_nt
TRBJ2-2 TRBV28 - 15 few CASSPPRTNTGELFF TGTGCCAGCAGCCCCCCCAGAACGAACACCGGGGAGCTGTTTTTT
TRBJ2-1 TRBV10-2 - 15 - CASSERGPSYNEQFF TGCGCCAGCAGTGAGAGGGGACCCTCCTACAATGAGCAGTTCTTC
TRBJ2-2 TRBV5-1 TRBD2 19 once CASSWTTTSGGPNTGELFF TGCGCCAGCAGCTGGACGACGACTAGCGGGGGCCCGAACACCGGGGAGCTGTTTTTT
TRBJ2-1 TRBV7-8 - 15 few CASSARGEAYNEQFF TGTGCCAGCAGCGCTCGGGGAGAAGCATACAATGAGCAGTTCTTC
TRBJ2-7 TRBV27 TRBD2 15 - CASSPLAGGYGEQYF TGTGCCAGCAGCCCCCTAGCGGGAGGGTATGGCGAGCAGTACTTC
TRBJ2-1 TRBV7-9 TRBD2 15 few CASSLSGGTTNEQFF TGTGCCAGCAGCTTATCCGGGGGGACTACCAATGAGCAGTTCTTC
TRBJ2-7 TRBV20-1 TRBD2 15 few CSAQLSLAGTYEQYF TGCAGTGCCCAACTCTCGCTAGCGGGGACCTACGAGCAGTACTTC
TRBJ1-6 TRBV6-1 TRBD1 16 - CASRGQGISYNSPLHF TGTGCCAGCAGGGGACAGGGAATCTCCTATAATTCACCCCTCCACTTT
TRBJ2-3 TRBV5-6 - 15 once CASSSPDTSTDTQYF TGTGCCAGCAGCTCCCCAGATACTAGCACAGATACGCAGTATTTT
TRBJ2-1 TRBV28 TRBD2 17 few CASNWGSGSWGINEQFF TGTGCCAGCAACTGGGGTAGCGGGAGCTGGGGAATCAATGAGCAGTTCTTC
TRBJ2-5 TRBV12-3/TRBV12-4 TRBD1 17 - CASSSPRTGAHQETQYF TGTGCCAGCAGTTCCCCCCGGACAGGGGCCCACCAAGAGACCCAGTACTTC
TRBJ2-1 TRBV24-1 TRBD2 15 few CATSALGAGGDEQFF TGTGCCACCAGTGCCCTAGGGGCGGGAGGTGATGAGCAGTTCTTC
TRBJ2-1 TRBV12-3/TRBV12-4 - 11 many CASSFRNEQFF TGTGCCAGCAGTTTCAGAAATGAGCAGTTCTTC
TRBJ2-3 TRBV7-9 - 15 - CASSLEQGSTDTQYF TGTGCCAGCAGCTTAGAACAGGGAAGCACAGATACGCAGTATTTT
TRBJ2-6 TRBV9 - 14 - CASSVGRGANVLTF TGTGCCAGCAGCGTGGGTCGTGGGGCCAACGTCCTGACTTTC
TRBJ1-3 TRBV11-1 - 18 few CASSSRETGVYSGNTIYF TGTGCCAGCAGCTCACGGGAGACGGGTGTCTACTCTGGAAACACCATATATTTT
TRBJ2-1 TRBV20-1 - 13 few CSAFGDFYNEQFF TGCAGTGCCTTTGGCGACTTCTACAATGAGCAGTTCTTC
TRBJ2-7 TRBV5-1 - 13 few CASSLADWDEQYF TGCGCCAGCAGCTTGGCCGACTGGGACGAGCAGTACTTC
TRBJ1-1 TRBV29-1 - 14 - CSGLGGKGNTEAFF TGCAGCGGCCTCGGGGGCAAAGGGAACACTGAAGCTTTCTTT
TRBJ2-7 TRBV12-5 TRBD2 16 once CASGLVSGAPLGEQYF TGTGCTAGTGGTTTGGTAAGCGGGGCCCCTCTTGGGGAGCAGTACTTC
TRBJ2-5 TRBV20-1 TRBD1 17 few CSAEGLGQGRTQETQYF TGCAGTGCTGAAGGTCTCGGACAGGGACGAACCCAAGAGACCCAGTACTTC
TRBJ1-1 TRBV12-3/TRBV12-4 - 13 few CAGKRGGNTEAFF TGTGCCGGAAAAAGAGGGGGGAACACTGAAGCTTTCTTT
TRBJ2-3 TRBV24-1 - 13 many CATSDSTTDTQYF TGTGCCACCAGTGATTCGACCACAGATACGCAGTATTTT
TRBJ2-7 TRBV28 - 16 few CASTPLTTINTYEQYF TGTGCCAGCACCCCCCTAACTACTATAAATACCTACGAGCAGTACTTC
TRBJ2-7 TRBV7-3 - 13 few CASSLGARDEQYF TGTGCCAGCAGCTTGGGTGCAAGAGACGAGCAGTACTTC
TRBJ2-7 TRBV12-3/TRBV12-4 - 13 - CASSFWGPYEQYF TGTGCCAGCAGTTTCTGGGGCCCCTACGAGCAGTACTTC
TRBJ1-2 TRBV10-3 TRBD1 12 few CAITGRDSGYTF TGTGCCATCACTGGACGGGACAGCGGCTACACCTTC
TRBJ1-1 TRBV25-1 - 14 - CATRFGTEGTEAFF TGTGCCACCCGCTTCGGGACCGAGGGAACTGAAGCTTTCTTT
TRBJ2-3 TRBV7-2 TRBD2 16 - CASSLVRGGGEDTQYF TGTGCCAGCAGCTTAGTACGTGGCGGGGGGGAAGATACGCAGTATTTT
TRBJ2-7 TRBV6-5 TRBD2 17 - CASSYGTFSGTLMEQYF TGTGCCAGCAGTTACGGGACCTTCAGCGGGACGCTCATGGAGCAGTACTTC
TRBJ2-6 TRBV27 - 16 once CASSLSPSSGANVLTF TGTGCCAGCAGTTTATCTCCCAGCTCTGGGGCCAACGTCCTGACTTTC
TRBJ1-2 TRBV20-1 TRBD1 13 many CSATPRGLYGYTF TGCAGTGCTACCCCCAGGGGGCTGTATGGCTACACCTTC
TRBJ1-1 TRBV28 TRBD1 17 - CASSFRQGKGMNTEAFF TGTGCCAGCAGTTTCCGACAGGGTAAGGGTATGAACACTGAAGCTTTCTTT
TRBJ2-3 TRBV12-5 TRBD2 16 few CASGLGLAGTTDTQYF TGTGCTAGTGGTTTGGGACTAGCGGGGACTACAGATACGCAGTATTTT
TRBJ1-1 TRBV12-3/TRBV12-4 - 12 - CASSLGGLGAFF TGTGCCAGCAGTTTAGGGGGTCTAGGAGCTTTCTTT
TRBJ1-2 TRBV10-3 TRBD1 14 few CAISESSGQGSYTF TGTGCCATCAGTGAGAGTTCGGGACAGGGGAGCTACACCTTC
TRBJ2-7 TRBV12-5 TRBD2 14 - CASSLAANAYEQYF TGTGCTAGTTCCCTAGCGGCCAACGCCTACGAGCAGTACTTC
TRBJ1-5 TRBV4-2 - 15 - CASSPGLLCYQPQHF TGTGCCAGCAGCCCTGGGCTCCTCTGCTATCAGCCCCAGCATTTT
TRBJ1-1 TRBV29-1 - 12 few CSVDGGNTEAFF TGCAGCGTGGATGGGGGGAACACTGAAGCTTTCTTT
TRBJ2-3 TRBV29-1 - 11 few CSVEVLDTQYF TGCAGCGTTGAAGTCTTAGATACGCAGTATTTT
TRBJ2-5 TRBV29-1 - 12 - CSVGYEQETQYF TGCAGCGTTGGATACGAACAAGAGACCCAGTACTTC
TRBJ2-5 TRBV10-3 TRBD2 14 few CAMAGTSARETQYF TGTGCCATGGCGGGGACTAGCGCCAGGGAGACCCAGTACTTC
TRBJ2-2 TRBV25-1 - 15 - CASSEYKANTGELFF TGTGCCAGCAGTGAATACAAGGCGAACACCGGGGAGCTGTTTTTT
TRBJ1-2 TRBV5-1 - 16 - CASSLYGQQNNYGYTF TGCGCCAGCAGCCTATACGGACAGCAGAATAACTATGGCTACACCTTC
TRBJ1-2 TRBV4-1 - 15 many CASSQDQGWGYGYTF TGCGCCAGCAGCCAAGATCAGGGTTGGGGCTATGGCTACACCTTC
TRBJ2-7 TRBV24-1 - 15 - CATSDSPPSPGEQYF TGTGCCACCAGTGATTCCCCTCCTAGTCCTGGCGAGCAGTACTTC
TRBJ2-3 TRBV11-2 - 15 - CASSGRLGRTDTQYF TGTGCCAGCAGCGGACGTTTAGGGCGCACAGATACGCAGTATTTT
TRBJ2-1 TRBV24-1 - 19 few CATSDLNVDKYSRLNEQFF TGTGCCACCAGTGATTTAAATGTAGACAAGTACTCCCGTCTCAATGAGCAGTTCTTC
TRBJ2-5 TRBV5-1 TRBD1 16 few CASSLWDRELAVTQYF TGCGCCAGCAGCCTATGGGACAGGGAGTTAGCGGTGACCCAGTACTTC
TRBJ2-5 TRBV29-1 - 13 few CSVWQGFLKTQYF TGCAGCGTTTGGCAGGGGTTTTTGAAGACCCAGTACTTC
TRBJ2-1 TRBV7-9 - 16 few CASSPGLAPSYNEQFF TGTGCCAGCAGCCCTGGGCTAGCTCCCTCCTACAATGAGCAGTTCTTC
TRBJ2-2 TRBV7-8 TRBD2 18 few CASSLRMAGGLNTGELFF TGTGCCAGCAGCTTACGGATGGCGGGGGGCCTGAACACCGGGGAGCTGTTTTTT
TRBJ2-7 TRBV12-3/TRBV12-4 - 12 - CASSGGVPEQYF TGTGCCAGCAGTGGTGGGGTTCCCGAGCAGTACTTC
TRBJ2-1 TRBV29-1 - 14 - CSVPQRANNDEQFF TGCAGCGTGCCCCAGCGGGCCAACAATGATGAGCAGTTCTTC
TRBJ2-5 TRBV20-1 - 15 - CSARDSRAPGETQYF TGCAGTGCTAGAGATTCAAGAGCCCCCGGAGAGACCCAGTACTTC
TRBJ1-5 TRBV5-1 - 15 - CASSLDAGGGQPQHF TGCGCCAGCAGCTTGGACGCGGGCGGGGGGCAGCCCCAGCATTTT
TRBJ2-3 TRBV7-9 - 15 - CASSLAFTGGDTQYF TGTGCCAGCAGCTTAGCGTTTACCGGGGGAGATACGCAGTATTTT
TRBJ2-3 TRBV11-2 - 13 - CASTREAPDTQYF TGTGCCAGCACCCGTGAAGCTCCAGATACGCAGTATTTT
TRBJ2-3 TRBV28 - 14 many CASSPALRTDTQYF TGTGCCAGCAGCCCGGCCTTGAGGACAGATACGCAGTATTTT
TRBJ1-1 TRBV5-1 - 15 few CASSPDGQINTEAFF TGCGCCAGCAGCCCGGACGGGCAAATTAACACTGAAGCTTTCTTT